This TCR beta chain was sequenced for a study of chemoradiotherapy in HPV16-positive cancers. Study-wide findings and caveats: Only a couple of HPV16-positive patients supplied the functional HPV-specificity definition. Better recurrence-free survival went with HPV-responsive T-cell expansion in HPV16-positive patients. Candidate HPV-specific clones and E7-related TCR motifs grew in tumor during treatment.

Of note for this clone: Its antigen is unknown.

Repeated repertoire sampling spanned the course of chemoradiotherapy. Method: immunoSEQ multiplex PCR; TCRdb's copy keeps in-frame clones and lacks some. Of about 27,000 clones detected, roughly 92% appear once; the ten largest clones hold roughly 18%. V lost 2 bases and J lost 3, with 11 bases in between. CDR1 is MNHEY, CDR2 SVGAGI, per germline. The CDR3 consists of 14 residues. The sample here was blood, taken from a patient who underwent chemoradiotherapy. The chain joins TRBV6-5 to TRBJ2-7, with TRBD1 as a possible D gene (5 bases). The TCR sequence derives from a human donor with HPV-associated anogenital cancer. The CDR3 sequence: CASSYGADHYEQYF. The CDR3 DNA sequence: TGTGCCAGCAGTTACGGGGCAGACCACTACGAGCAGTACTTC.